This T cell receptor beta chain was observed in a study of T cells in lung cancer brain metastases. Study outcomes and limitations: Most clones were lesion-specific, with limited overlap between paired lesions (Morisita 0.2 to 0.25). Effects of preoperative corticosteroids on T cell infiltration in brain metastases could not be controlled. Brain metastases had fewer unique productive clones than primaries (median roughly 1,500 versus 4,600).

In regard to this clone: The antigen is not known.

Paired samples had equal genomic DNA input, ranging about 2 to 4.92 ug. Only in-frame clones appear in the TCRdb table, and some are missing; sequencing was by immunoSEQ multiplex PCR. Here the sample spans several thousand clones, 86% being singletons. The source is a man aged 50 to 60 with non-small cell lung cancer. Sequenced input: tumor tissue from the primary lung tumor.

This CDR3 reads CASSLDGQGSTDTQYF. The DNA of the CDR3 is TGTGCCAGCAGCTTAGATGGGCAGGGGAGCACAGATACGCAGTATTTT. The V and J genes are TRBV11-3 and TRBJ2-3, with a possible D match to TRBD1 (6 bases). Trimming shortened V by 0 bases and J by 0 bases, and 10 bases separated the two germline ends. The CDR3 has 16 residues. Germline V gives CDR1 SGHNT, CDR2 YENEEA.